The clone carrying this T cell receptor beta chain was seen at least ten times. Its antigen is not identified. This sample also contains other DNA sequences that code for the same CDR3. This specimen belongs to a study of metastatic and nonmetastatic thyroid tumors. Ahead of thyroid surgery, no patient had received treatment of any kind. Study results and limitations: In both blood and tumor samples, TCR beta diversity was reported significantly higher for malignant than benign nodules.

The authors' processing: Differences in CDR3 between clinicopathological groups were drawn on to build a classifier intended to discriminate distant-metastatic papillary thyroid cancer patients. With MiXCR, TCRdb reprocessed the PCR reads. These V and J calls are TCRdb output, not the study's own analysis. This table holds around 25,000 clones, under 30% found once. Material: blood. The TCR was taken from a female donor with papillary thyroid cancer or a benign thyroid nodule (not recorded which). Some clones in this sample may be carry-over from other donors' samples.

Here the CDR3 reads CASSRAGSNTGELFF. CDR3 DNA sequence: TGTGCCAGCAGCCGAGCGGGGTCGAACACCGGGGAGCTGTTTTTT. The V gene is TRBV28, the J gene TRBJ2-2, with TRBD2 identical over 7 bases. This CDR3 is built from 15 residues. Losses at the gene ends were 6 bases for V and 0 bases for J; bases not matched to a gene: 4. Per the germline V gene, CDR1 is MDHEN and CDR2 is SYDVKM.